Sequencing of this T cell receptor beta chain was carried out in a study of T cells in women clearing cervical HPV infection. Of note for this clone: The read gets to within 3 residues of the CDR3 end, and the germline J gene fills in the rest.

The assay was immunoSEQ multiplex PCR, and TCRdb's table has in-frame clones only and misses some. The sample spans 20,000 to 25,000 clones; the ten largest clones claim roughly 7%. Trimming cost V 0 bases and J 3 bases, with 12 bases left between them. Germline lookup yields CDR1 SGHRS and CDR2 YFSETQ. The CDR3 loop spans 16 amino acids. This sequence originates from a woman aged 18-70 years with a cervical HPV16 infection that either progressed to CIN3+ or cleared (not recorded which). This chain joins TRBV5-1 and TRBJ2-2; TRBD2 might be the D (5 bases). Sample: blood buffy coat. The DNA read from the CDR3 is TGCGCCAGCAGCTTGGTTGGCGGAGCGGACACCGGGGAG. Encoded protein: CASSLVGGADTGE. The entire CDR3 reads CASSLVGGADTGELFF.